This TCR beta chain originates from a study of CD8 T cells in ankylosing spondylitis. This clonotype was detected many times. The antigen is undetermined. TCRdb analysed the 5' RACE reads with MiXCR anew, one entry per CDR3 protein. Of 7,500 to 10,000 distinct CDR3 sequences in the sample, roughly 6% were seen once. The germline CDR1 and CDR2 sequences are SGDLS and YYNGEE. The CDR3 sequence is 14 residues long. Trimming removed 3 bases from V and 6 bases from J; junction bases left unmatched: 9. Whole-study results and caveats: There was a TCR beta motif, made of several highly homologous variants, that appeared characteristic of ankylosing spondylitis blood.

The sequenced sample was blood, either unsorted or a sorted T cell fraction (not recorded which). This TCR was sampled from a female donor with ankylosing spondylitis or in good health (not recorded which). The J gene is TRBJ2-7, the V gene TRBV9, with 7 bases fitting TRBD1. The CDR3 nucleotides read TGTGCCAGCAGCGCCGGAACAGGGGTAGGCGAGCAGTACTTC. It encodes CASSAGTGVGEQYF.